These 32 T cell receptor beta chains share one sample of origin, sequenced in a study of T cells after yellow fever vaccination. TCRdb called the 5' RACE reads again in MiXCR, with one record for every CDR3 protein. The sample has 450,000 to 650,000 distinct CDR3 sequences, less than 25% seen once. The sample here was PBMCs, taken less than 25 days after the first yellow fever vaccination. The source is a man aged 18 to 29 who received the YFV17D yellow fever vaccine.

The genes are TRBV19 and TRBJ2-3; 10 nucleotides line up with TRBD1. This CDR3 region has 15 residues. The V segment lost 8 bases and the J segment 2 bases; nucleotides outside the gene matches: 7. CDR1 and CDR2 from the germline V gene are LNHDA and SQIVND (reference sequence). CDR3 in amino acids: CASRTGTGDTDTQYF. The CDR3 nucleotides are TGTGCCAGTCGAACCGGGACAGGGGACACAGATACGCAGTATTTT. The complete variable domain, with remaining parts taken from reference TRBV19 and TRBJ2-3, reads DGGITQSPKYLFRKEGQNVTLSCEQNLNHDAMYWYRQDPGQGLRLIYYSQIVNDFQKGDIAEGYSVSREKKESFPLTVTSAQKNPTAFYLCASRTGTGDTDTQYFGPGTRLTVL.

This chain joins TRBV11-2 and TRBJ2-1; D may be TRBD1 or TRBD2 (6 bases each). The germline V gene has CDR1 SGHAT and CDR2 FQNNGV. CDR3 length: 15 residues. Trimming shortened V by 2 bases and J by 7 bases, and 15 bases separated the two germline ends. Written as DNA, the CDR3 is TGTGCCAGCAGCTTACTAGTGGGGGGCGTGAATGAGCAGTTCTTC. This encodes CASSLLVGGVNEQFF.

There are a few counts of this clonotype. The chain carries TRBV5-6 and TRBJ1-5; D possibly corresponds to TRBD1 (5 bases). Germline V gives CDR1 SGHDT, CDR2 YYEEEE. The CDR3 spans 16 residues. Between the trimmed V and J ends, which lost 2 bases and 0 bases, there was a span of 12 bases. The CDR3 loop reads CASSFFGDHSNQPQHF. The CDR3 bases are TGTGCCAGCAGCTTTTTCGGGGACCATAGCAATCAGCCCCAGCATTTT.

The chain has TRBV3-1 and TRBJ2-1; 10 nucleotides agree with TRBD2. The CDR3 sequence is 15 residues long. J lost 6 bases, V lost 3 bases, and 5 bases had no gene match. Germline values: CDR1 LGHDT, CDR2 YNNKEL (reference sequence). The CDR3 loop reads CASSHPTSGLNEQFF. CDR3 sequence (DNA): TGTGCCAGCAGCCACCCGACTAGCGGGCTCAATGAGCAGTTCTTC.

This clonotype has a handful of counts. The chain has TRBV7-2 and TRBJ1-1, with D possibly TRBD1 on 5 matching bases. The CDR3 runs to 14 residues. Germline V CDR1 and CDR2: SGHTA, FQGNSA. Trimming took 5 bases from V and 5 from J, leaving 15 bases between them. Here the CDR3 reads CASSLERGQTEAFF. CDR3 DNA sequence: TGTGCCAGCAGCCTAGAGAGGGGTCAGACTGAAGCTTTCTTT. The variable domain in full, with the rest retrieved from reference TRBV7-2 and TRBJ1-1, is GAGVSQSPSNKVTEKGKDVELRCDPISGHTALYWYRQSLGQGLEFLIYFQGNSAPDKSGLPSDRFSAERTGGSVSTLTIQRTQQEDSAVYLCASSLERGQTEAFFGQGTRLTVV.

The chain has TRBV6-5 and TRBJ2-2; 9 nucleotides match TRBD1. CDR3 length: 15 amino acids. CDR1 and CDR2 from the germline V gene are MNHEY and SVGAGI. J lost 5 bases, V lost 4 bases, and 5 bases had no gene match. CDR3 protein: CASSFTGTGTGELFF. CDR3 coding DNA: TGTGCCAGCAGTTTCACCGGGACAGGGACCGGGGAGCTGTTTTTT.

The chain joins TRBV4-1 to TRBJ1-5, with a tentative D call TRBD1 (5 bases). The CDR3 has 14 residues. CDR1 and CDR2 from the germline V gene are MGHRA and YSYEKL. Trimming took off 1 base at V and 9 bases at J, with 13 bases between the two ends. For the CDR3, the DNA is TGCGCCAGCAGCCAAGTTGACCGGGACTCGCCCCAGCATTTT. This codes for CASSQVDRDSPQHF.

This rearrangement joins TRBV7-9 to TRBJ1-2; TRBD1 agrees at 10 bases. V dropped 3 bases and J dropped 8; count of bases not matched to a gene: 3. Germline values: CDR1 SEHNR, CDR2 FQNEAQ (reference sequence). CDR3 length equals 13 residues. In DNA, the CDR3 is TGTGCCAGCAGCTTCGGGACAGGGGAAGGCTACACCTTC. This codes for CASSFGTGEGYTF. Drawing the rest from reference TRBV7-9 and TRBJ1-2, the complete variable domain is DTGVSQNPRHKITKRGQNVTFRCDPISEHNRLYWYRQTLGQGPEFLTYFQNEAQLEKSRLLSDRFSAERPKGSFSTLEIQRTEQGDSAMYLCASSFGTGEGYTFGSGTRLTVV.

The chain uses TRBV4-2 and TRBJ1-1, with unresolved D. Trimming shortened V by 3 bases and J by 0 bases, and 11 bases separated the two germline ends. From germline, CDR1 is LGHNA and CDR2 YNFKEQ. The length of the CDR3 is 15 residues. The CDR3 protein is CASSQDGVLNTEAFF. In DNA form, the CDR3 reads TGTGCCAGCAGCCAGGATGGCGTTCTGAACACTGAAGCTTTCTTT.

This clonotype was seen a handful of times. The rearrangement joins TRBV27 to TRBJ2-1; the D is unclear. This CDR3 comprises 12 residues. Germline V CDR1 and CDR2: MNHEY, SMNVEV (reference sequence). The ends were cut back, 6 bases at V and 9 bases at J, with 12 bases in the middle. The CDR3 is CASSRYSGEQFF. The CDR3, as DNA: TGTGCCAGCAGCAGGTACTCGGGTGAGCAGTTCTTC.

The table lists this clonotype with a few counts. This chain uses TRBV6-2 or TRBV6-3 with TRBJ1-5; D unresolved. The CDR3 has 20 amino acids. The V and J ends lost 6 bases and 0 bases respectively, with 27 bases between them. Germline V gene data show CDR1 as MNHEY and CDR2 as SVGEGT. The CDR3 region is CASRPLRPGDRGYSNQPQHF. The CDR3 DNA reads TGTGCCAGCAGACCTCTACGGCCCGGCGACCGGGGTTATAGCAATCAGCCCCAGCATTTT.

This clonotype has just a few counts. The gene calls are TRBV7-8 and TRBJ2-2; 7 nucleotides align to TRBD2. Unmatched junction bases numbered 7, after V lost 5 bases and J lost 4 bases. The germline CDR1 and CDR2 sequences are SGHVS and FQNEAQ. This CDR3 comprises 15 residues. CDR3 DNA: TGTGCCAGCAGCCACTCTAGCGGAGGCACCGGGGAGCTGTTTTTT. Its translation: CASSHSSGGTGELFF.

The chain uses TRBV14 and TRBJ2-7, with a weak D call TRBD1 (5 bases). V dropped 0 bases and J dropped 1 base, with 19 bases sitting between them. The CDR3 sequence is 18 residues long. The germline V gene has CDR1 SGHDN and CDR2 FVKESK. CDR3 bases: TGTGCCAGCAGCCAAGATAACAAAGGGGTGACGAATTCCTACGAGCAGTACTTC. Its protein product is CASSQDNKGVTNSYEQYF.

This clonotype was detected a few times. This sequence joins TRBV29-1 and TRBJ1-3; unclear D gene. CDR1 is SQVTM, CDR2 ANQGSEA, per germline. V shed 3 bases and J shed 3 bases, with 12 bases lying between them. This CDR3 comprises 14 residues. CDR3 residues: CSVDGNSVGNTIYF. DNA of the CDR3: TGCAGCGTTGATGGGAATAGCGTTGGAAACACCATATATTTT.

A few counts support this clonotype. This chain uses TRBV12-3 or TRBV12-4 with TRBJ1-6, with 7 bases matching TRBD1. The CDR3 is 14 residues long. V gave up 6 bases and J gave up 7 bases; unmatched junction bases: 6. The CDR3 sequence is CASRSTGWNSPLHF. The CDR3 DNA reads TGTGCCAGCAGATCGACAGGGTGGAATTCACCCCTCCACTTT.

This clonotype turned up a few times. The rearrangement uses TRBV11-2 and TRBJ2-5, with 9 bases identical to TRBD2. The CDR3 runs 15 residues. J lost 4 bases, V lost 5 bases, and 8 bases had no gene match. The germline CDR1 and CDR2 sequences are SGHAT and FQNNGV. CDR3: CASSPAAGGGETQYF. The CDR3 DNA reads as TGTGCCAGCAGCCCCGCCGCGGGGGGGGGAGAGACCCAGTACTTC.

The chain is built from TRBV6-2 or TRBV6-3 and TRBJ2-7; tentative D call: TRBD2 (6 bases). The CDR3 contains 13 residues. Germline V CDR1 and CDR2: MNHEY, SVGEGT. V shed 8 bases and J shed 2 bases, with 13 bases lying between them. The CDR3 is CASRREFAYEQYF. The CDR3 DNA is TGTGCCAGCCGCCGGGAGTTTGCCTACGAGCAGTACTTC.

The chain is built from TRBV6-2 or TRBV6-3 and TRBJ2-7; D may match TRBD1 or TRBD2 (5 bases each). Germline CDR1 MNHEY, CDR2 SVGEGT. V was trimmed by 4 bases and J by 7 bases, leaving 11 bases between them. This CDR3 contains 12 residues. The CDR3 region has the DNA TGTGCCAGCAGTTGGGGCCCGGGGGAGCAGTACGTC. Amino acids: CASSWGPGEQYV.

This clonotype was observed a handful of times. J is TRBJ1-4 and V is TRBV15; TRBD1 matches 8 bases. The V segment lost 3 bases and the J segment 8 bases; nucleotides outside the gene matches: 5. The CDR3 is made up of 14 amino acids. Germline CDR1 reads LNHNV; CDR2 reads YYDKDF (reference sequence). In DNA, the CDR3 is TGTGCCACCAGCAGGACAGGGGTGGACGAAAAACTGTTTTTT. Its translation: CATSRTGVDEKLFF.

This clonotype has more than one count but fewer than ten. The rearrangement joins TRBV7-2 to TRBJ2-2; 8 bases are a match to TRBD1. The CDR3 has 14 residues. Germline lookup yields CDR1 SGHTA and CDR2 FQGNSA. V gave up 6 bases and J gave up 7 bases; unmatched junction bases: 7. The CDR3 protein is CASRPTGGNGELFF. The CDR3, as DNA: TGTGCCAGCAGACCTACAGGGGGGAACGGGGAGCTGTTTTTT. Full variable domain (remainder filled in from reference TRBV7-2 and TRBJ2-2): GAGVSQSPSNKVTEKGKDVELRCDPISGHTALYWYRQSLGQGLEFLIYFQGNSAPDKSGLPSDRFSAERTGGSVSTLTIQRTQQEDSAVYLCASRPTGGNGELFFGEGSRLTVL.

V and J are TRBV6-5 and TRBJ2-7; 8 nucleotides agree with TRBD1. The CDR3 length is 16 residues. Germline V gene sequence: CDR1 MNHEY, CDR2 SVGAGI. The trim removed 2 bases at V and 4 bases at J, leaving 10 bases unmatched. CDR3 nucleotides: TGTGCCAGCAGTTACCGTACCGGGACAGGACCTTACGAGCAGTACGTC. Its protein product is CASSYRTGTGPYEQYV.

This rearrangement joins TRBV6-1 to TRBJ2-7; tentative D call: TRBD1 (6 bases). Germline V gene sequence: CDR1 MNHNS, CDR2 SASEGT. The CDR3 consists of 14 residues. V was cut by 2 bases and J by 4 bases, with 12 bases left in between. In nucleotides, the CDR3 is TGTGCCAGCAGTGAACAGGGGTTTCTTTACGAGCAGTACGTC. Its protein product is CASSEQGFLYEQYV.

This clonotype was detected a few times. V and J are TRBV20-1 and TRBJ2-1; TRBD2 matches 12 bases. V gave up 5 bases and J gave up 5 bases; unmatched junction bases: 7. CDR1 and CDR2 (germline): DFQATT, SNEGSKA (reference sequence). There are 15 residues in the CDR3. The CDR3 sequence: CSAQVSSGGDNEQFF. The DNA of the CDR3 is TGCAGTGCTCAGGTCTCTAGCGGGGGGGACAATGAGCAGTTCTTC.

This clonotype has only a few counts. The chain has TRBV4-1 and TRBJ1-1; D might be TRBD1 (5 bases). Trimming stripped 3 bases from V and 5 bases from J, with 19 bases between. CDR3 size: 16 residues. Germline values: CDR1 MGHRA, CDR2 YSYEKL. The CDR3 DNA reads TGCGCCAGCAGCCAGGCCAAAACCAGGGTCGTGACTGAAGCTTTCTTT. It is translated as CASSQAKTRVVTEAFF.

This clonotype occurred a few times. The J gene is TRBJ2-3, the V gene TRBV5-4; tentatively, D is TRBD1 (6 bases). Trimming stripped 4 bases from V and 4 bases from J, with 16 bases between. There are 15 residues in the CDR3. CDR1 is SGHNT and CDR2 is YYREEE in the germline V gene (reference sequence). CDR3 protein: CASSQKQGIADTQYF. CDR3 in DNA: TGTGCCAGCAGCCAAAAACAGGGTATCGCAGATACGCAGTATTTT.

The rearrangement joins TRBV4-3 to TRBJ1-3, with TRBD1 matching over 8 bases. Unmatched junction bases numbered 9, after V lost 3 bases and J lost 2 bases. The V gene's germline CDR1 is LGHNA and CDR2 YSLEER. The CDR3 is 17 amino acids. The CDR3 DNA reads TGCGCCAGCAGCCAGGAAGGGACAGGTTTTACTGGAAACACCATATATTTT. Its translation is CASSQEGTGFTGNTIYF.

This clonotype was seen a few times. This chain joins TRBV29-1 and TRBJ2-3; 11 nucleotides align to TRBD2. Germline CDR1 SQVTM, CDR2 ANQGSEA. Unmatched junction bases numbered 7, after V lost 6 bases and J lost 2 bases. The CDR3 spans 15 residues. The CDR3: CSVRTSGGYTDTQYF. CDR3 coding DNA: TGCAGCGTAAGAACTAGCGGGGGTTACACAGATACGCAGTATTTT.

The table lists this clonotype with a count of one. The chain is built from TRBV5-4 and TRBJ2-5; 11 bases are a match to TRBD2. The CDR3 spans 16 residues. Germline V lookup: CDR1 SGHNT, CDR2 YYREEE (reference sequence). Germline trimming cut 0 bases from V and 5 bases from J; bases unmatched to any gene: 6. The CDR3 DNA follows: TGTGCCAGCAGCTTGGTGACTAGCGGGGACGAGGAGACCCAGTACTTC. It specifies CASSLVTSGDEETQYF.

This clonotype was detected only a few times. CDR3 bases: TGTGCCAGCAGCTTGGGTCGAGATGAGCAGTTCTTC. Translation gives CASSLGRDEQFF. The V gene is TRBV5-6, the J gene TRBJ2-1, with D unclear. Germline V CDR1 and CDR2: SGHDT, YYEEEE. Trimming pared 0 bases from V and 8 bases from J, leaving 6 bases between. The length of the CDR3 is 12 residues.

V is TRBV6-1 and J is TRBJ2-3; 13 nucleotides match TRBD2. V lost 11 bases to trimming and J lost 1 base; unmatched junction nucleotides: 12. The CDR3 sequence is 17 residues long. From germline, CDR1 is MNHNS and CDR2 SASEGT. The CDR3 coding sequence is TGTGCCTGCTGGGGTTGGACTAGCGGGGGAGGCACAGATACGCAGTATTTT. Amino acid sequence: CACWGWTSGGGTDTQYF.

The chain combines TRBV7-2 with TRBJ1-4, with D possibly being TRBD1 (6 bases). This CDR3 contains 13 residues. CDR1 SGHTA and CDR2 FQGNSA come from the germline V gene. V was shortened by 5 bases and J by 9 bases, with 13 bases between the two germline ends. The CDR3 loop is CASSPPTGQKLFF. For the CDR3, the DNA is TGTGCCAGCAGCCCGCCGACAGGACAAAAACTGTTTTTT.

This clonotype was seen more than once but under ten times. The chain combines TRBV7-3 with TRBJ2-1; 9 bases agree with TRBD2. The CDR3 has 16 residues. Germline V CDR1 and CDR2: SGHTA, FQGTGA. V gave up 3 bases and J gave up 1 base; unmatched junction bases: 4. The CDR3 is CASSLIAGESYNEQFF. The CDR3 DNA reads as TGTGCCAGCAGCTTGATAGCGGGGGAGTCCTACAATGAGCAGTTCTTC.